This is a list of T cell receptor beta chains from one sample in a study of T-cell memory formation after mild COVID-19. TCRdb redid the calling of the 5' RACE reads with MiXCR, one entry per CDR3 protein. This table has about 190,000 distinct CDR3 sequences, approximately 20% appearing once. Sequencing was performed on PBMCs or a T cell subset sorted from them (not recorded which). The receptors come from an adult woman who had mild COVID-19 (a few samples of this study predate the infection). Cell type and time point are not known. Both conserved end residues are part of each CDR3. The D gene is left open where the match is weak. Clone size is shown for a subset of rows, as once, few, many or a class of expanded clone.

size	D	V	J	CDR3	DNA
NA	NA	TRBV2	TRBJ2-7	CASHSGTASYEQYF	TGTGCCAGCCATTCCGGGACTGCCTCCTACGAGCAGTACTTC
few	NA	TRBV7-6	TRBJ2-7	CASSSLKGYEQYF	TGTGCCAGCAGCTCCTTAAAGGGGTACGAGCAGTACTTC
NA	TRBD1	TRBV5-6	TRBJ1-6	CASRWDRDNSPLHF	TGTGCCAGCAGGTGGGACAGGGATAATTCACCCCTCCACTTT
NA	TRBD1	TRBV4-3	TRBJ1-2	CASSQDRVAGYTF	TGCGCCAGCAGCCAGGACAGGGTGGCCGGCTACACCTTC
few	TRBD1	TRBV6-5	TRBJ1-6	CASALQGASTLHF	TGTGCCAGCGCCCTACAGGGGGCGAGCACCCTCCACTTT
NA	TRBD1	TRBV4-3	TRBJ2-1	CASSRSRTGYNEQFF	TGCGCCAGCAGCCGGAGTCGGACAGGTTACAATGAGCAGTTCTTC
NA	NA	TRBV5-1	TRBJ2-5	CASSFTSRETQYF	TGCGCCAGCAGCTTTACTAGCAGAGAGACCCAGTACTTC
NA	NA	TRBV15	TRBJ2-5	CATSRDLKTQYF	TGTGCCACCAGCAGAGATCTGAAGACCCAGTACTTC
NA	NA	TRBV7-3	TRBJ2-1	CASSLKVGPSNINEQFF	TGTGCCAGCAGCTTAAAGGTTGGACCCAGCAATATTAATGAGCAGTTCTTC
NA	TRBD1	TRBV5-1	TRBJ2-2	CASRDGQAVTGELFF	TGCGCCAGCAGGGATGGACAGGCCGTTACCGGGGAGCTGTTTTTT
NA	TRBD1	TRBV6-5	TRBJ1-5	CASRRTGGLRNQPQHF	TGTGCCAGCAGACGGACAGGGGGCCTCCGCAATCAGCCCCAGCATTTT
few	NA	TRBV11-3	TRBJ1-1	CASSFKTANTEAFF	TGTGCCAGCAGCTTTAAGACTGCGAACACTGAAGCTTTCTTT
many	NA	TRBV19	TRBJ2-4	CASSISGTAKNIQYF	TGTGCCAGTTCAATTTCCGGGACAGCCAAAAACATTCAGTACTTC
NA	TRBD2	TRBV12-3/TRBV12-4	TRBJ2-3	CASSRPGLAGASTDTQYF	TGTGCCAGCAGCCGCCCGGGACTAGCGGGGGCTAGCACAGATACGCAGTATTTT
few	NA	TRBV7-9	TRBJ2-3	CASSLVALRSTDTQYF	TGTGCCAGCAGCTTAGTGGCTCTCAGGAGCACAGATACGCAGTATTTT
NA	TRBD1	TRBV12-3/TRBV12-4	TRBJ1-2	CASSLAGTDIYGYTF	TGTGCCAGCAGTTTGGCCGGGACAGACATATATGGCTACACCTTC
NA	NA	TRBV5-6	TRBJ2-7	CASSSLDRAYEQYF	TGTGCCAGCAGCTCGCTGGACCGTGCCTACGAGCAGTACTTC
NA	NA	TRBV7-9	TRBJ1-6	CASSLQGSHNSPLHF	TGTGCCAGCAGCCTCCAGGGGTCCCATAATTCACCCCTCCACTTT
few	TRBD1	TRBV12-3/TRBV12-4	TRBJ2-7	CASSLSTGGGDYYEQYF	TGTGCCAGCAGTTTATCGACAGGGGGTGGGGACTACTACGAGCAGTACTTC
NA	TRBD1	TRBV27	TRBJ1-1	CASSPRSTGPNTEAFF	TGTGCCAGCAGTCCTAGATCGACAGGGCCGAACACTGAAGCTTTCTTT
many	TRBD1	TRBV4-1	TRBJ1-1	CASSQAGQGFTEAFF	TGCGCCAGCAGCCAAGCCGGACAGGGGTTCACTGAAGCTTTCTTT
NA	NA	TRBV7-3	TRBJ2-1	CASSRPGSLNNEQFF	TGTGCCAGCAGCCGGCCGGGAAGCCTTAACAATGAGCAGTTCTTC
NA	TRBD2	TRBV12-3/TRBV12-4	TRBJ2-2	CASSRLAGTGELFF	TGTGCCAGCAGTAGACTAGCGGGCACCGGGGAGCTGTTTTTT
few	NA	TRBV7-9	TRBJ1-1	CASFGVPEAFF	TGTGCCAGCTTCGGGGTCCCTGAAGCTTTCTTT
few	NA	TRBV9	TRBJ1-5	CASSVSDREDQPQHF	TGTGCCAGCAGCGTATCCGACAGAGAAGATCAGCCCCAGCATTTT
many	TRBD2	TRBV11-2	TRBJ2-7	CASRGIAGGPHEQYF	TGTGCCAGCAGAGGCATAGCGGGAGGGCCCCACGAGCAGTACTTC
NA	NA	TRBV4-2	TRBJ1-4	CASSQERTRANEKLFF	TGTGCCAGCAGCCAAGAACGGACACGCGCTAATGAAAAACTGTTTTTT
many	NA	TRBV5-1	TRBJ1-1	CASRAQGVNTEAFF	TGCGCCAGCAGAGCGCAGGGCGTGAACACTGAAGCTTTCTTT
NA	NA	TRBV7-2	TRBJ2-7	CASSPDRRPYEQYF	TGTGCCAGCTCCCCCGACAGAAGACCCTACGAGCAGTACTTC
few	NA	TRBV5-6	TRBJ1-6	CASSYADSGNSPLHF	TGTGCCAGCAGCTATGCAGATAGCGGGAATTCACCCCTCCACTTT
many	TRBD2	TRBV20-1	TRBJ2-1	CSAGLAGVNEQFF	TGCAGCGCCGGACTAGCGGGAGTAAATGAGCAGTTCTTC
few	NA	TRBV15	TRBJ1-5	CATSSAGARDQPQHF	TGTGCCACCAGCAGCGCTGGGGCGCGGGATCAGCCCCAGCATTTT
NA	NA	TRBV29-1	TRBJ1-2	CSAEGDGSNIYGYTF	TGCAGCGCCGAGGGGGACGGATCAAATATCTATGGCTACACCTTC
NA	TRBD1	TRBV14	TRBJ2-1	CASSPPGTGLYNEQFF	TGTGCCAGCAGCCCTCCCGGGACAGGACTATACAATGAGCAGTTCTTC
NA	NA	TRBV6-2/TRBV6-3	TRBJ2-1	CASSYVLGGYNEQFF	TGTGCCAGCAGTTACGTGCTAGGAGGCTACAATGAGCAGTTCTTC
NA	NA	TRBV29-1	TRBJ1-1	CSARDLSNTEAFF	TGCAGCGCTAGGGACCTCTCGAACACTGAAGCTTTCTTT
few	TRBD2	TRBV12-3/TRBV12-4	TRBJ2-5	CASSRTSGTQETQYF	TGTGCCAGCAGTCGGACTAGCGGGACCCAAGAGACCCAGTACTTC
few	NA	TRBV9	TRBJ2-1	CASSVGGEISYNEQFF	TGTGCCAGCAGCGTAGGTGGGGAGATCTCCTACAATGAGCAGTTCTTC
NA	TRBD1	TRBV27	TRBJ2-2	CASSTRTGGGTGELFF	TGTGCCAGCAGTACACGGACAGGGGGTGGTACCGGGGAGCTGTTTTTT
NA	NA	TRBV25-1	TRBJ1-4	CASSVLRPGGTNEKLFF	TGTGCCAGCAGTGTCCTCCGACCGGGGGGAACTAATGAAAAACTGTTTTTT
NA	NA	TRBV5-5	TRBJ2-7	CASSSLVYEQYF	TGTGCCAGCAGCTCACTAGTTTACGAGCAGTACTTC